The table lists the clone carrying this T cell receptor beta chain with a few counts. The data derive from a study of blood T cell repertoires in COVID-19. J gave up 13 bases and V 4 bases, and 17 bases lay outside the gene matches. This CDR3 is built from 16 residues. Germline V gene data show CDR1 as SGHDT and CDR2 as YYEEEE. Per the original methods: Scientists estimated how many nucleated cells there were by amplifying reference gene primers. Profiling relied on immunoSEQ multiplex PCR, and the TCRdb table lists in-frame clones only, not all of them. That table is the source of V, J and clone size, and D and trimming were worked out from the DNA. Of 200,000 to 300,000 clones listed, 70% to 90% are singletons.

The rearrangement links TRBV5-6 to TRBJ2-2; 9 bases match TRBD1. This TCR derives from a man older than 75 with acute or convalescent COVID-19. Source material: peripheral blood. The chain's CDR3 is CASSGGQGTFTGSLFF. The CDR3 DNA is TGTGCCAGCAGCGGGGGACAGGGAACTTTCACCGGGTCGCTGTTTTTT. The full variable domain, completed using reference TRBV5-6 and TRBJ2-2, is DAGVTQSPTHLIKTRGQQVTLRCSPKSGHDTVSWYQQALGQGPQFIFQYYEEEERQRGNFPDRFSGHQFPNYSSELNVNALLLGDSALYLCASSGGQGTFTGSLFFGEGSRLTVL.